The T cell receptor beta chain under discussion was sequenced for a study of shared clonotypes between healthy human individuals. Findings of the study overall: Only blood underwent sampling, and tissue repertoires likely differ.

As concerns this clone: What it recognizes is unknown.

Naive CD8 isolation took CD45RO-negative cells positively selected for CCR7 and excluded terminally differentiated effector memory CD45RA+ cells. In the source study's methods: Filtering differed since immunoSEQ provided only junctions, with no quality scores. This table comes from immunoSEQ multiplex PCR, and its TCRdb copy is limited to in-frame clones, with some not included. V and J calls and clone size follow that table, whereas D and trimming were derived from the DNA. Of around 550,000 clones listed, roughly 96% are singletons. Source material: naive CD8+ T cells sorted from blood. This sequence originates from a woman in her 30s in good health.

The chain's CDR3 is CASSDPRSSYEQYF. The CDR3 region has the DNA TGTGCCAGCAGTGATCCGAGGAGCTCCTACGAGCAGTACTTC. V and J are TRBV27 and TRBJ2-7, with D uncertain. CDR3 length: 14 residues. The ends were cut back, 5 bases at V and 0 bases at J, with 11 bases in the middle. Germline lookup yields CDR1 MNHEY and CDR2 SMNVEV (reference sequence).